A single T cell receptor (beta chain) is shown here with its context. The data stem from a study of T cells in Graves' hyperthyroidism and ophthalmopathy. Study information: Upon initial diagnosis and before any treatment, peripheral blood was collected.

The germline CDR1 and CDR2 sequences are MDHEN and SYDVKM. The CDR3 has 15 amino acids. Between the trimmed V and J ends, which lost 7 bases and 1 base, there was a span of 16 bases. RNA transcripts were the template for amplifying TCR beta CDR3 regions. HTBI primers were employed in a first-round RT-PCR of the TCR CDR3. TCRdb recomputed calls from the multiplex PCR reads with MiXCR, one row per CDR3 protein. This table holds about 640,000 distinct CDR3 sequences, about 20% found once. Sequencing used blood. This receptor was identified in a man aged 30-40 years with Graves' ophthalmopathy. The chain links TRBV28 to TRBJ1-1, with a possible D match to TRBD1 (5 bases). CDR3: CASTHGGGGNTEAFF. The DNA for the CDR3 is TGTGCCAGCACACACGGGGGGGGGGGGAACACTGAAGCTTTCTTT.